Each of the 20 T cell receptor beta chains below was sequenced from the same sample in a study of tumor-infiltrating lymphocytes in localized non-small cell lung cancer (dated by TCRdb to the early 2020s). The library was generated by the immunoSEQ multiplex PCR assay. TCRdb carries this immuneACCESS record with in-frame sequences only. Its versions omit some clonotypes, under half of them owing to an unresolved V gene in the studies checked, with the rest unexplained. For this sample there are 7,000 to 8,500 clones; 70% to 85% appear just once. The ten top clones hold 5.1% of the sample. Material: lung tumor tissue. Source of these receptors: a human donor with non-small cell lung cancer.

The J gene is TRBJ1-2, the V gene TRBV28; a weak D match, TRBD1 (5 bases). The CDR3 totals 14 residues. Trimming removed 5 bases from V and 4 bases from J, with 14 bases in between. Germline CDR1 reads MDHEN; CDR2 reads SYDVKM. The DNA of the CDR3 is TGTGCCAGCAGTGGGTTCGCGGACACCTATGGCTACACCTTC. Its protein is CASSGFADTYGYTF.

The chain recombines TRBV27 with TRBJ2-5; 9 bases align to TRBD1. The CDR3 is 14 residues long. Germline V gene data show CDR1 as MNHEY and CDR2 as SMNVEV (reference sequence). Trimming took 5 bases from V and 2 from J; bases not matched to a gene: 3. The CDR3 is CASSQQGAQETQYF. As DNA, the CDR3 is TGTGCCAGCAGTCAACAGGGGGCTCAAGAGACCCAGTACTTC.

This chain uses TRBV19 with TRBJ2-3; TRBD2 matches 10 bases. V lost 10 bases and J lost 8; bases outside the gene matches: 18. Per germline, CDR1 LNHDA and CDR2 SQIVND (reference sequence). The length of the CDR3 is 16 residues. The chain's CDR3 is CATGRPSGRSVGTQYF. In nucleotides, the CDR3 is TGTGCCACTGGAAGGCCTAGCGGGAGATCTGTAGGTACGCAGTATTTT.

CDR3 DNA: TGTGCCAGCAGTTCCGCCGGTGACAGCTCTGGAAACACCATATATTTT. It encodes CASSSAGDSSGNTIYF. The chain carries TRBV28 and TRBJ1-3, with D perhaps TRBD1 (5 bases). Trimming cost V 4 bases and J 0 bases, with 13 bases left between them. In germline, CDR1 is MDHEN, CDR2 SYDVKM. The CDR3 is 16 residues long.

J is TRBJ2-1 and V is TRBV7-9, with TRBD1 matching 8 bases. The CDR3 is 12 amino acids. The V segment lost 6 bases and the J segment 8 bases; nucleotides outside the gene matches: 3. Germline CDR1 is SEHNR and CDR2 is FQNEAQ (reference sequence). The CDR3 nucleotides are TGTGCCAGCAGTCCGACAGGGGATGAGCAGTTCTTC. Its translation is CASSPTGDEQFF. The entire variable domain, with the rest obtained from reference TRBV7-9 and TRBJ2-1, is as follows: DTGVSQNPRHKITKRGQNVTFRCDPISEHNRLYWYRQTLGQGPEFLTYFQNEAQLEKSRLLSDRFSAERPKGSFSTLEIQRTEQGDSAMYLCASSPTGDEQFFGPGTRLTVL.

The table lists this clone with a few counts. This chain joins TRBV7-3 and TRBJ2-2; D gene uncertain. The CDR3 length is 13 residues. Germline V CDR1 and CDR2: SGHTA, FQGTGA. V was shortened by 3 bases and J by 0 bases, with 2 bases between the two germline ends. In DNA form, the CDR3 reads TGTGCCAGCAGCTTCGCGAACACCGGGGAGCTGTTTTTT. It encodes CASSFANTGELFF. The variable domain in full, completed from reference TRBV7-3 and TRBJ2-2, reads GAGVSQTPSNKVTEKGKYVELRCDPISGHTALYWYRQSLGQGPEFLIYFQGTGAADDSGLPNDRFFAVRPEGSVSTLKIQRTERGDSAVYLCASSFANTGELFFGEGSRLTVL.

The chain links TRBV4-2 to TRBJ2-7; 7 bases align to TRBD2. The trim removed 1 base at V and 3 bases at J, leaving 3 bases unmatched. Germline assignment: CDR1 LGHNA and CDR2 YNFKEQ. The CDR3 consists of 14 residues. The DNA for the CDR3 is TGTGCCAGCAGCCAAGGAGGCGGGGGCTACGAGCAGTACTTC. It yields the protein CASSQGGGGYEQYF.

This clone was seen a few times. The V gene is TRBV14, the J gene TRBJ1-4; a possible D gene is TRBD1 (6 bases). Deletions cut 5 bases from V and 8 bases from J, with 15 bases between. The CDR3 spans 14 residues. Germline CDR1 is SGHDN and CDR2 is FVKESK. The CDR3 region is CASSARGSGEKLFF. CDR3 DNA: TGTGCCAGCAGCGCAAGGGGGTCGGGCGAAAAACTGTTTTTT. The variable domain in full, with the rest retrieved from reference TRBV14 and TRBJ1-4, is EAGVTQFPSHSVIEKGQTVTLRCDPISGHDNLYWYRRVMGKEIKFLLHFVKESKQDESGMPNNRFLAERTGGTYSTLKVQPAELEDSGVYFCASSARGSGEKLFFGSGTQLSVL.

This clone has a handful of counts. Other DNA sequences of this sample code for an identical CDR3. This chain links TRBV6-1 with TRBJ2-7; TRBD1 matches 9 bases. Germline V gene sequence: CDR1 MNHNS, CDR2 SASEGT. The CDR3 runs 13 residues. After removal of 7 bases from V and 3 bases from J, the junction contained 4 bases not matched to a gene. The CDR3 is CASKPGQGYEQYF. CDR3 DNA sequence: TGTGCCAGCAAACCGGGACAGGGCTACGAGCAGTACTTC.

The DNA of the CDR3 is TGTGCCTGGAGTGTTCCGAGCGGTAGCACAGATACGCAGTATTTT. Amino acids: CAWSVPSGSTDTQYF. The rearrangement uses TRBV30 and TRBJ2-3; D is perhaps TRBD2 (5 bases). Trimming stripped 0 bases from V and 0 bases from J, with 10 bases between. Germline V gene sequence: CDR1 GTSNPN, CDR2 SVGIG (reference sequence). The CDR3 has 15 residues.

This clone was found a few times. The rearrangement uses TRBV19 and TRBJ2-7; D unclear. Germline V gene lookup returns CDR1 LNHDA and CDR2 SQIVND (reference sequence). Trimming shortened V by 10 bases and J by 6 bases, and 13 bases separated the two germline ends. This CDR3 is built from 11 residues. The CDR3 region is CATKTGAEQYF. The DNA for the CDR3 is TGTGCCACCAAAACTGGAGCCGAGCAGTACTTC.

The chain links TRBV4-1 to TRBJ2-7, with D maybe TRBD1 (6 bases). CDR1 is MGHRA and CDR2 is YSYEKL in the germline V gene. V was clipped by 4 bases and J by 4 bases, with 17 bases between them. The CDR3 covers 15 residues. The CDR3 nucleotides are TGCGCCAGCAGCCCCCAGGGGCGGAGAGGGTACGAGCAGTACTTC. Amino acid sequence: CASSPQGRRGYEQYF.

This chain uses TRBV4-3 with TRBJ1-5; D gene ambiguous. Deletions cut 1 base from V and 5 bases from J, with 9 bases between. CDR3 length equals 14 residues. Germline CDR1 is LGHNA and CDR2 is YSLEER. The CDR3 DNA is TGCGCCAGCAGCCAAGTTATTGCAGATCAGCCCCAGCATTTT. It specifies CASSQVIADQPQHF.

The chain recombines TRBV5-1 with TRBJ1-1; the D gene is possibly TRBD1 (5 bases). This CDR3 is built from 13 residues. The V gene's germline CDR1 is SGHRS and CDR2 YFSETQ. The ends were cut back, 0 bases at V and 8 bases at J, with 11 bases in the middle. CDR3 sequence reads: CASSLGDVAEAFF. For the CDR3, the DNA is TGCGCCAGCAGCTTGGGGGACGTGGCCGAAGCTTTCTTT.

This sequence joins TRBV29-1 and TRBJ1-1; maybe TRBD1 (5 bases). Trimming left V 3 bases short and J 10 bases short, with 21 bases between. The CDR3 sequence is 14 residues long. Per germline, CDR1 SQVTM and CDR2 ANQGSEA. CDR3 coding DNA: TGCAGCGTTGACCGATTGGACACCATCACCGCAGCTTTCTTT. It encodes CSVDRLDTITAAFF. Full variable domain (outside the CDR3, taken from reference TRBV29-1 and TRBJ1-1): SAVISQKPSRDICQRGTSLTIQCQVDSQVTMMFWYRQQPGQSLTLIATANQGSEATYESGFVIDKFPISRPNLTFSTLTVSNMSPEDSSIYLCSVDRLDTITAAFFGQGTRLTVV.

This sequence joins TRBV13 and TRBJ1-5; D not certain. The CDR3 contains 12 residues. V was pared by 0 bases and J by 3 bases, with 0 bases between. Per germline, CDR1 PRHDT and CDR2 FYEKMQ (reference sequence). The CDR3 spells CASSLGNQPQHF. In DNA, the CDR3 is TGTGCCAGCAGCTTAGGCAATCAGCCCCAGCATTTT.

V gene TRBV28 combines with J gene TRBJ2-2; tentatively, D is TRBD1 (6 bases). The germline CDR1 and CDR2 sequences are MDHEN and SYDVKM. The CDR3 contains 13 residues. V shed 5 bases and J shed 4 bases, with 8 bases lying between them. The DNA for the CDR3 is TGTGCCAGCAGTCTCAGGGGCACCGGGGAGCTGTTTTTT. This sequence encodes CASSLRGTGELFF.

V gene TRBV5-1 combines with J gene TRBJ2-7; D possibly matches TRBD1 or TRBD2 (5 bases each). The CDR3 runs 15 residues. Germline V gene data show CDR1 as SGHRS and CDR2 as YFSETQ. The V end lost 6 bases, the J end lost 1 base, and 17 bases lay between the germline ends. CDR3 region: CASMGSRGGSYEQYF. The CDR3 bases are TGCGCCAGCATGGGATCTCGGGGCGGATCCTACGAGCAGTACTTC. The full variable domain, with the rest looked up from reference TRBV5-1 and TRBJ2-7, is KAGVTQTPRYLIKTRGQQVTLSCSPISGHRSVSWYQQTPGQGLQFLFEYFSETQRNKGNFPGRFSGRQFSNSRSEMNVSTLELGDSALYLCASMGSRGGSYEQYFGPGTRLTVT.

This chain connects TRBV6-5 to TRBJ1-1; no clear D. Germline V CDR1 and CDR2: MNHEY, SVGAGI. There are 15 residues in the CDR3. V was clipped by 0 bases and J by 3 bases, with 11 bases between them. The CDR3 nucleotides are TGTGCCAGCAGTTACTCGGGCAGGAGGGACACTGAAGCTTTCTTT. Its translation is CASSYSGRRDTEAFF.

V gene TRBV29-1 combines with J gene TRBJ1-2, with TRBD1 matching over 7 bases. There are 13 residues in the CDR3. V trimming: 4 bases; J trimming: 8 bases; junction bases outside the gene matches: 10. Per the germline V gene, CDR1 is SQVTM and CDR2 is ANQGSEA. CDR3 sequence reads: CSVGSDRPGGYTF. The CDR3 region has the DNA TGCAGCGTTGGTTCGGACAGGCCCGGGGGCTACACCTTC.